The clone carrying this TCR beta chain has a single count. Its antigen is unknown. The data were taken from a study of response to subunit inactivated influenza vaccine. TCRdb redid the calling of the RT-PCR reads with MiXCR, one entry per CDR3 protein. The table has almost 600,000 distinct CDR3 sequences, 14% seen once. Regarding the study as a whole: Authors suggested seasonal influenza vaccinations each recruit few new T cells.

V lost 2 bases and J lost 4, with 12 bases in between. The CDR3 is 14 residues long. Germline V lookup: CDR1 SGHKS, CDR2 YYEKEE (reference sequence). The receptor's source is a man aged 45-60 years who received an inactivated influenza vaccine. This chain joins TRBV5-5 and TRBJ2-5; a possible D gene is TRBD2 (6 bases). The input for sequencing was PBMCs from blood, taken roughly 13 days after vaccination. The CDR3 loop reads CASSLLYGGETQYF. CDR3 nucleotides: TGTGCCAGCAGCTTACTCTACGGGGGAGAGACCCAGTACTTC. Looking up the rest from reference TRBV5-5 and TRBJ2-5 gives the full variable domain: DAGVTQSPTHLIKTRGQQVTLRCSPISGHKSVSWYQQVLGQGPQFIFQYYEKEERGRGNFPDRFSARQFPNYSSELNVNALLLGDSALYLCASSLLYGGETQYFGPGTRLLVL.